This T cell receptor beta chain comes out of a study of T-cell reconstitution after alpha-beta-depleted transplantation in children. There are many counts of this clonotype. Its antigen is unknown. During its preparation, the TCRbeta library received unique molecular identifiers. TCRdb re-called the PCR reads with MiXCR, one entry per CDR3 protein. The sample records fewer than 1 million distinct CDR3 sequences, roughly 15% being singletons. The CDR3 has 15 residues. With 0 bases clipped from V and 5 bases from J, the junction kept 8 bases outside the gene matches. The V gene's germline CDR1 is DFQATT and CDR2 SNEGSKA (reference sequence). Study-wide results and limits: Where alpha-beta T cells came from about two months after transplant was reportedly several hundred expanded graft clones. The origin of high day-60 TCRbeta diversity in some patients lay in surviving recipient T cells and thymic progenitors. Newly produced T cells mostly provided counts and TCRbeta diversity after one year, as hyperexpanded clones declined.

V and J are TRBV20-1 and TRBJ1-1; the match to TRBD1 covers 8 bases. The TCR sequence derives from a male patient aged 5 to 17 who had a stem cell transplant for acute lymphoblastic leukemia, so the T cells may come from the graft donor. Sequenced here: PBMCs, mostly from graft donor cells, sampled 360 days after TCRalphabeta/CD19-depleted stem cell transplant. The DNA for the CDR3 is TGCAGTGCTAGAGATGTGCAGGGGGCGCGAACTGAAGCTTTCTTT. It yields the protein CSARDVQGARTEAFF.